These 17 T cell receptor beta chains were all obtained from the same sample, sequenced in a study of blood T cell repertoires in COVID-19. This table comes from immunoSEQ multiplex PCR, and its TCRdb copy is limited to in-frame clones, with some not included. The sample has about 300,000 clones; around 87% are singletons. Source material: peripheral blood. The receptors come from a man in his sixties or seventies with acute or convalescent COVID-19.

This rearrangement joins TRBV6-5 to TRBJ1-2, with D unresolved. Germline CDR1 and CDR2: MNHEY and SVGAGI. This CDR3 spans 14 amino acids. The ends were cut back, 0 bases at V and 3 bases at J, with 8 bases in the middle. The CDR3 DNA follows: TGTGCCAGCAGTTACTCGAGTATTGACTATGGCTACACCTTC. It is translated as CASSYSSIDYGYTF.

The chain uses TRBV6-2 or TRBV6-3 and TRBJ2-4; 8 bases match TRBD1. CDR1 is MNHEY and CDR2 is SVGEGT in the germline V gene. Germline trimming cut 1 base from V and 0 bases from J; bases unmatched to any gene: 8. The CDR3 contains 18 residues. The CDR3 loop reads CASSYLPTGELAKNIQYF. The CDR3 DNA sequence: TGTGCCAGCAGTTACTTACCGACAGGGGAACTAGCCAAAAACATTCAGTACTTC.

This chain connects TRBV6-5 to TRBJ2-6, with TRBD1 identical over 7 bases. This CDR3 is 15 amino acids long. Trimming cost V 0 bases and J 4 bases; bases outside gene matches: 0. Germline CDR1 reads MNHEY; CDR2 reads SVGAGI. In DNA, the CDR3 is TGTGCCAGCAGTTACTCGGGACAGGGGGCCAACGTCCTGACTTTC. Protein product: CASSYSGQGANVLTF.

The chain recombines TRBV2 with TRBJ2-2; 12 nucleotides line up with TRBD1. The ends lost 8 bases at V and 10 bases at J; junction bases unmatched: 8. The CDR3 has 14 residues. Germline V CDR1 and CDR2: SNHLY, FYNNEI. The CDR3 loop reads CASRWGQGAAELFF. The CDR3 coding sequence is TGTGCCAGCCGTTGGGGACAGGGGGCTGCGGAGCTGTTTTTT.

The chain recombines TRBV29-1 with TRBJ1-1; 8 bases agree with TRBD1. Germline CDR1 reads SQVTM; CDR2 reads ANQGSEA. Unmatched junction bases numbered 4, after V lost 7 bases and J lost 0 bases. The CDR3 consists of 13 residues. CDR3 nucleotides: TGCAGCGCCCGCAGGGGGCTGAACACTGAAGCTTTCTTT. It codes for CSARRGLNTEAFF. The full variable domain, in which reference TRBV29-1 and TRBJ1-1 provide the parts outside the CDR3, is SAVISQKPSRDICQRGTSLTIQCQVDSQVTMMFWYRQQPGQSLTLIATANQGSEATYESGFVIDKFPISRPNLTFSTLTVSNMSPEDSSIYLCSARRGLNTEAFFGQGTRLTVV.

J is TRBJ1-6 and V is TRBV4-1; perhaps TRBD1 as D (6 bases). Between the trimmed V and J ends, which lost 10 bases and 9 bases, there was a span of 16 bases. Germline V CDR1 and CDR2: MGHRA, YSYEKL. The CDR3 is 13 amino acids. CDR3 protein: CATRGAGGSPLHF. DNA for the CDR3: TGCGCCACCCGGGGGGCCGGGGGTTCACCCCTCCACTTT.

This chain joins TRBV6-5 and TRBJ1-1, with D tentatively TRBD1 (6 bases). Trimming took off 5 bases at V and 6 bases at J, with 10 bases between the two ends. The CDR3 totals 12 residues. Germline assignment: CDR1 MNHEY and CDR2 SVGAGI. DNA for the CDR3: TGTGCCAGCAGTCGCACAGGGTCTGAAGCTTTCTTT. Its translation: CASSRTGSEAFF.

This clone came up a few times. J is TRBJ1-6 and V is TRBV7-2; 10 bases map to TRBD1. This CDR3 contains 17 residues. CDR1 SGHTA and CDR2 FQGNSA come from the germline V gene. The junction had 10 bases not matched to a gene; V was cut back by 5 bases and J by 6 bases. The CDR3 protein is CASSLNVWDRGNSPLHF. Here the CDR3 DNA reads TGTGCCAGCAGCCTAAATGTATGGGACAGGGGTAATTCACCCCTCCACTTT.

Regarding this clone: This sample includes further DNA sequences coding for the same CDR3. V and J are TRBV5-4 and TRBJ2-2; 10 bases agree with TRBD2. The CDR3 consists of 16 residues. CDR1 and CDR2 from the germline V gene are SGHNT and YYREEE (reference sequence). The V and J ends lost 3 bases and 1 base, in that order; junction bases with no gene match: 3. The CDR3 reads CASSSWTSGNTGELFF. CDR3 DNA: TGTGCCAGCAGCTCCTGGACTAGCGGGAACACCGGGGAGCTGTTTTTT. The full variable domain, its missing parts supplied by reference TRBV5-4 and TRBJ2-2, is ETGVTQSPTHLIKTRGQQVTLRCSSQSGHNTVSWYQQALGQGPQFIFQYYREEENGRGNFPPRFSGLQFPNYSSELNVNALELDDSALYLCASSSWTSGNTGELFFGEGSRLTVL.

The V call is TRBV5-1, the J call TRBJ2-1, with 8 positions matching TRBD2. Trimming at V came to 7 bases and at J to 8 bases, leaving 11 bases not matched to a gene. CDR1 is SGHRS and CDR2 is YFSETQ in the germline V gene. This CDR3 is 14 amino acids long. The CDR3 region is CASQPFSGNDEQFF. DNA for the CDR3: TGCGCCAGCCAGCCCTTTAGCGGGAACGATGAGCAGTTCTTC.

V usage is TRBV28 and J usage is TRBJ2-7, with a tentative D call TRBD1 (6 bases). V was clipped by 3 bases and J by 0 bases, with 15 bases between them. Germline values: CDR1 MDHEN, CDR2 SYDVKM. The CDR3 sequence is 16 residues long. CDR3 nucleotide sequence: TGTGCCAGCAGTTTCAGAACGAGGGGGAGCTCCTACGAGCAGTACTTC. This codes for CASSFRTRGSSYEQYF.

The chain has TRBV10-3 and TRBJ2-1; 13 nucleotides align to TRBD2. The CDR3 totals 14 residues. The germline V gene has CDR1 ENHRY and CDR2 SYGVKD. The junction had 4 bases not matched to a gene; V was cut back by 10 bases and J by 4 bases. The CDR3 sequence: CANPGLAGYNEQFF. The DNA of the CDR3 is TGTGCCAACCCGGGACTAGCGGGGTACAATGAGCAGTTCTTC.

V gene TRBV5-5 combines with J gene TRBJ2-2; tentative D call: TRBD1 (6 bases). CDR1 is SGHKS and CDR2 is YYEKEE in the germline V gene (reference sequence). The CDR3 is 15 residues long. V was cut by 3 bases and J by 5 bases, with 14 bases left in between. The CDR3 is CASSSGQGHTGELFF. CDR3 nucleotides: TGTGCCAGCAGCTCTGGGCAGGGGCATACCGGGGAGCTGTTTTTT.

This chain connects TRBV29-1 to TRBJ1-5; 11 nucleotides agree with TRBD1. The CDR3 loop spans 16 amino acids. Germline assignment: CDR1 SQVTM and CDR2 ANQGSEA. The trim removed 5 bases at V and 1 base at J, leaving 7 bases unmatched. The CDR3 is CSVTGQGGESNQPQHF. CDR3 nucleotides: TGCAGCGTTACGGGACAGGGGGGAGAGAGCAATCAGCCCCAGCATTTT.

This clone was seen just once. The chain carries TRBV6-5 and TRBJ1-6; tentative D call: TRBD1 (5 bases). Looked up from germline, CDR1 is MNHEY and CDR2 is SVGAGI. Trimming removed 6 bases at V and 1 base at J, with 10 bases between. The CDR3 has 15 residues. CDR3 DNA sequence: TGTGCCAGCAGAGACCAGGGTTCCTATAATTCACCCCTCCACTTT. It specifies CASRDQGSYNSPLHF.

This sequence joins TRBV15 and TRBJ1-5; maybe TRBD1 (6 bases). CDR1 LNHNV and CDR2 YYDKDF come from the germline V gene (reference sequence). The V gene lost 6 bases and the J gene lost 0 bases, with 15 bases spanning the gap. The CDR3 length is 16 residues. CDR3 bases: TGTGCCACCAGTAACAGACAGGTTTATAGCAATCAGCCCCAGCATTTT. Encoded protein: CATSNRQVYSNQPQHF. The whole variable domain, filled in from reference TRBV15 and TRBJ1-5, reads DAMVIQNPRYQVTQFGKPVTLSCSQTLNHNVMYWYQQKSSQAPKLLFHYYDKDFNNEADTPDNFQSRRPNTSFCFLDIRSPGLGDTAMYLCATSNRQVYSNQPQHFGDGTRLSIL.

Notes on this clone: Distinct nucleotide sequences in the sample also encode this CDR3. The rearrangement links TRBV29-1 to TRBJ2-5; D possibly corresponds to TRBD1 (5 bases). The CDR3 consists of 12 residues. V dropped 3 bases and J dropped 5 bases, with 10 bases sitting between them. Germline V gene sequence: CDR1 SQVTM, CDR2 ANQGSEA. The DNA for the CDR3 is TGCAGCGTTGATAGGGGCCTCGAGACCCAGTACTTC. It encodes CSVDRGLETQYF.